The 4 T cell receptor beta chains below come from one sample, sequenced in a study of response to subunit inactivated influenza vaccine. TCRdb re-called the RT-PCR reads through MiXCR, storing one row per CDR3 protein. The data hold hundreds of thousands of distinct CDR3 sequences, with approximately 18% observed a single time. Here the sequenced sample was PBMCs from blood, taken 4 to 6 days after vaccination. These TCRs come from a man aged 50 to 59 who received an inactivated influenza vaccine.

The chain carries TRBV24-1 and TRBJ2-7; 8 positions match TRBD1. Germline CDR1 KGHDR, CDR2 SFDVKD. This CDR3 has 14 amino acids. Losses at the gene ends were 2 bases for V and 8 bases for J; bases not matched to a gene: 7. The CDR3 is CATSDWGTGVKQYF. CDR3 nucleotides: TGTGCCACCAGTGATTGGGGGACAGGCGTCAAGCAGTACTTC.

The chain recombines TRBV2 with TRBJ2-3; 8 bases match TRBD2. Germline values: CDR1 SNHLY, CDR2 FYNNEI. The CDR3 loop spans 14 amino acids. Germline trimming cut 10 bases from V and 6 bases from J; bases unmatched to any gene: 12. The CDR3 DNA reads as TGTGCCACCCGGTGGAGCGGGAGAATGGATACGCAGTATTTT. Its protein is CATRWSGRMDTQYF.

Written as DNA, the CDR3 is TGTGCCAGCAGCCTCCCCGGACGGTCGAACTATGGCTACACCTTC. The encoded protein is CASSLPGRSNYGYTF. The chain uses TRBV7-9 and TRBJ1-2; D remains ambiguous. Germline CDR1 is SEHNR and CDR2 is FQNEAQ (reference sequence). V was clipped by 5 bases and J by 2 bases, with 15 bases between them. The CDR3 extends over 15 amino acids.

This chain uses TRBV30 with TRBJ1-3, with a tentative D call TRBD1 (6 bases). Germline V gene data show CDR1 as GTSNPN and CDR2 as SVGIG (reference sequence). CDR3 length: 13 amino acids. V was pared by 3 bases and J by 3 bases, with 9 bases between. The CDR3 here is CAWRPTGGNTIYF. CDR3 coding DNA: TGTGCCTGGAGGCCGACAGGTGGAAACACCATATATTTT.